A selection of T cell receptor beta chains follows, all from one sample in a study of beta chain features in type 1 diabetes. TCRdb keeps only in-frame clones here, not all; method: immunoSEQ multiplex PCR. Of about 360,000 clones in the sample, around 12% were seen once. Sequenced input: naive CD4+ T cells from blood. The receptors derive from a woman aged 18-29 years with type 1 diabetes. CDR3s include the opening cysteine and the closing phenylalanine or tryptophan. The order of the fields is V gene, J gene, D gene, CDR3 length, clone size, CDR3 protein, CDR3 DNA. D genes are given only for firm matches. The size field is filled for only some rows; it gives once, few, many or a size class.

>TRBV11-2|TRBJ2-6|-|15|-
CASSRPGAGANVLTF
TGTGCCAGCAGCCGTCCGGGGGCTGGGGCCAACGTCCTGACTTTC
>TRBV29-1|TRBJ2-1|TRBD2|11|-
CSAGLAGEQFF
TGCAGCGCCGGACTAGCAGGTGAGCAGTTCTTC
>TRBV28|TRBJ2-5|TRBD2|18|-
CASSGGGTSGSSGETQYF
TGTGCCAGCAGTGGGGGGGGGACTAGCGGGAGTAGCGGTGAGACCCAGTACTTC
>TRBV18|TRBJ2-7|-|14|-
CASSSGTRRDEQYF
TGTGCCAGCTCCTCGGGGACACGTCGCGACGAGCAGTACTTC
>TRBV18|TRBJ1-1|-|14|few
CASSPLRGEAEAFF
TGTGCCAGCTCACCACTTCGAGGGGAGGCTGAAGCTTTCTTT
>TRBV5-1|TRBJ2-1|-|16|-
CASSILPKSSYNEQFF
TGCGCCAGCAGCATTCTCCCCAAGAGCTCCTACAATGAGCAGTTCTTC
>TRBV13|TRBJ2-5|TRBD2|14|few
CASSLGAGTPTQYF
TGTGCCAGCAGCTTAGGAGCGGGAACCCCGACCCAGTACTTC
>TRBV4-1|TRBJ2-1|-|17|few
CASSQDLWTEAYNEQFF
TGCGCCAGCAGCCAAGATCTATGGACAGAAGCCTACAATGAGCAGTTCTTC
>TRBV29-1|TRBJ2-3|-|14|few
CSSRFGGGTDTQYF
TGCAGCTCGAGATTCGGGGGTGGGACAGATACGCAGTATTTT
>TRBV29-1|TRBJ2-2|TRBD1|14|few
CSVPGQGNTGELFF
TGCAGCGTCCCTGGACAGGGAAACACCGGGGAGCTGTTTTTT
>TRBV6-5|TRBJ1-1|-|13|-
CASSYVSNTEAFF
TGTGCCAGCAGTTACGTCTCGAACACTGAAGCTTTCTTT
>TRBV29-1|TRBJ2-2|TRBD2|14|few
CSVGLAGRTGELFF
TGCAGCGTTGGTTTAGCGGGACGTACCGGGGAGCTGTTTTTT
>TRBV6-5|TRBJ2-2|-|13|-
CAARVPNTGELFF
TGTGCCGCCCGGGTCCCGAACACCGGGGAGCTGTTTTTT
>TRBV11-2|TRBJ2-1|TRBD2|13|-
CASSLGVSGSQFF
TGTGCCAGCAGCTTAGGTGTTAGCGGGAGTCAGTTCTTC
>TRBV6-1|TRBJ2-5|-|13|-
CASSEAGRETQYF
TGTGCCAGCAGTGAAGCTGGCAGAGAGACCCAGTACTTC
>TRBV7-2|TRBJ1-1|TRBD1|13|few
CASSWTGGTEAFF
TGTGCCAGCAGCTGGACAGGAGGGACTGAAGCTTTCTTT
>TRBV6-6|TRBJ1-1|-|11|-
CASAPDTEAFF
TGTGCCAGCGCACCGGACACTGAAGCTTTCTTT
>TRBV7-2|TRBJ2-7|-|13|-
CASSLALAYEQYF
TGTGCCAGCAGCTTAGCGTTAGCCTACGAGCAGTACTTC
>TRBV9|TRBJ2-1|-|15|-
CASSVAGEPYNEQFF
TGTGCCAGCAGCGTAGCGGGAGAGCCCTACAATGAGCAGTTCTTC
>TRBV5-4|TRBJ1-2|TRBD1|13|-
CASSSDRGYGYTF
TGTGCCAGCAGCTCCGACAGGGGCTATGGCTACACCTTC
>TRBV25-1|TRBJ2-7|-|13|-
CASSGIATYEQYF
TGTGCCAGCAGTGGAATAGCAACCTACGAGCAGTACTTC
>TRBV7-2|TRBJ2-7|-|15|few
CASSPRHHGTYEQYF
TGTGCCAGCAGCCCAAGACACCACGGGACCTACGAGCAGTACTTC
>TRBV7-9|TRBJ2-7|TRBD2|17|-
CASTQGGSGRSAYEQYF
TGTGCCAGCACCCAGGGGGGTAGCGGGAGATCGGCCTACGAGCAGTACTTC